This T cell receptor (beta chain) stems from a study of blood T cells in healthy people across ages. It was with a sample-barcoded 5' primer and a J-beta primer mix that a second PCR of about 6 to 12 cycles was run. Each cDNA molecule was tagged by a template-switch adaptor with 12 random nucleotides. At least 2.5 million CDR3-containing paired-end reads were obtained per sample. TCRdb re-called the 5' RACE reads with MiXCR, one entry per CDR3 protein. The table shows 630,000 or so distinct CDR3 sequences, with about 30% occurring only once. Overall study findings and caveats: With naive T cell percentage, TCR beta diversity showed a strong correlation. The CMV status of each donor remained undetermined, and this could have confounded shifts in expanded clonotypes.

As to this clonotype: Its matching antigen is unknown. Just one base apart from a much larger clone, this may be a read error.

Germline V gene sequence: CDR1 LGHDT, CDR2 YNNKEL (reference sequence). The length of the CDR3 is 15 residues. Trimming took 8 bases from V and 5 from J, leaving 21 bases between them. The receptor's source is a woman older than 75 in good health. The sequencing input was blood. The chain has TRBV3-1 and TRBJ2-5; the D gene is possibly TRBD1 (6 bases). In DNA form, the CDR3 reads TGTGCCAGCTTACTTTTGTCTGGGGGCGTGGAGACCCAGTACTTC. Translating it yields CASLLLSGGVETQYF.